This T cell receptor (beta chain) was documented in a study of HIV-infected patients and healthy controls. With respect to this clonotype: Just one base apart from a much larger clone, this may be a read error.

Via MiXCR, TCRdb re-called the 5' RACE reads, giving one row per CDR3 protein. The sample consists of about 17,000 distinct CDR3 sequences, 16% of them appearing once. This receptor was identified in a human donor in good health. What was sequenced was CD8+ T cells from blood.

CDR3 sequence (DNA): TGCAGTGCTAGTGACAGGCGCCCCAACAATGAGCAGTTCTTC. This encodes CSASDRRPNNEQFF. This rearrangement joins TRBV20-1 to TRBJ2-1, with D possibly being TRBD1 (6 bases). This CDR3 has 14 residues. V was cut by 3 bases and J by 5 bases, with 14 bases left in between. Germline loops: CDR1 DFQATT, CDR2 SNEGSKA (reference sequence).